The 14 T cell receptor beta chains below all came from one sample that was sequenced in a study of OX40 agonist ivuxolimab in advanced cancers. The table came from immunoSEQ multiplex PCR; TCRdb's copy has only in-frame clones and leaves some out. The repertoire holds tens of thousands of clones, with 75% to 95% as singletons. The starting material was CD4+ or CD8+ T cells sorted from blood, obtained in a trial of the OX40 agonist ivuxolimab. These receptors all come from an adult with an advanced solid tumor such as melanoma, head and neck, liver or kidney cancer.

The chain joins TRBV11-2 to TRBJ2-3; a possible D gene is TRBD2 (5 bases). Trimming left V 5 bases short and J 5 bases short, with 14 bases between. Germline loops: CDR1 SGHAT, CDR2 FQNNGV. This CDR3 has 14 amino acids. CDR3 nucleotides: TGTGCCAGCAGCGCGAGACTCGGAGGAGATACGCAGTATTTT. It encodes CASSARLGGDTQYF.

For this clone: Distinct nucleotide sequences in the sample also encode this CDR3. The V call is TRBV5-1, the J call TRBJ2-5; maybe TRBD1 (6 bases). The CDR3 spans 14 residues. V was cut by 0 bases and J by 4 bases, with 10 bases left in between. Germline lookup yields CDR1 SGHRS and CDR2 YFSETQ. The DNA for the CDR3 is TGCGCCAGCAGCTTGGAAGGCAGGGGAGAGACCCAGTACTTC. Translation gives CASSLEGRGETQYF.

This clone came up once. The chain links TRBV5-1 to TRBJ2-1; 7 bases match TRBD2. The CDR3 sequence is 16 residues long. V lost 2 bases, J lost 3 bases, and 8 bases stayed unmatched. Germline V gene data show CDR1 as SGHRS and CDR2 as YFSETQ. DNA for the CDR3: TGCGCCAGCAGCTTAAGACTAGCTTTTATCTACAATGAGCAGTTCTTC. It is translated as CASSLRLAFIYNEQFF.

As to this clone: The junction and the germline gene differ at one end; a read error may be behind it. The rearrangement links TRBV7-7 to TRBJ2-5, with a possible D match to TRBD2 (5 bases). Germline V lookup: CDR1 SSHAT, CDR2 FNYEAQ (reference sequence). The CDR3 is made up of 15 amino acids. The CDR3 DNA follows: TGTGCTAGCAGCTCCCTGGGTAGCGAGGGCGAGACCCAGTACTTC. Protein sequence: CASSSLGSEGETQYF.

The chain combines TRBV7-2 with TRBJ1-5; TRBD1 aligns across 7 bases. V shed 4 bases and J 2 bases; nucleotides not matched to a gene: 5. Germline V lookup: CDR1 SGHTA, CDR2 FQGNSA. This CDR3 is built from 15 residues. The chain's CDR3 is CASSSGQTRNQPQHF. The CDR3, as DNA: TGTGCCAGCAGCTCGGGACAGACACGCAATCAGCCCCAGCATTTT.

This clone was observed once. The chain couples TRBV9 to TRBJ2-5; 9 nucleotides agree with TRBD1. The CDR3 consists of 15 residues. J was trimmed by 0 bases and V by 3 bases; bases with no gene match: 3. The germline V gene has CDR1 SGDLS and CDR2 YYNGEE. In DNA form, the CDR3 reads TGTGCCAGCAGCGAGGGACAGGGTAACCAAGAGACCCAGTACTTC. Protein sequence: CASSEGQGNQETQYF.

The V call is TRBV7-2, the J call TRBJ2-2; TRBD2 matches 8 bases. J gave up 2 bases and V 5 bases, and 1 base lay outside the gene matches. From germline, CDR1 is SGHTA and CDR2 FQGNSA. The CDR3 totals 14 residues. Here the CDR3 DNA reads TGTGCCAGCAGCAGCGGGGGAAACACCGGGGAGCTGTTTTTT. This encodes CASSSGGNTGELFF.

This clone was picked up one time. The rearrangement joins TRBV7-9 to TRBJ2-3; the D is unclear. The CDR3 is made up of 10 amino acids. The germline gives CDR1 SEHNR, CDR2 FQNEAQ (reference sequence). The germline V and J ends were trimmed by 3 bases and 9 bases, with 4 bases remaining between them. Here the CDR3 reads CASSFNTQYF. The CDR3 nucleotides are TGTGCCAGCAGCTTTAACACGCAGTATTTT.

The chain has TRBV10-3 and TRBJ2-3, with 10 bases lining up with TRBD2. The ends lost 7 bases at V and 5 bases at J; junction bases unmatched: 15. The CDR3 is 17 amino acids. The germline gives CDR1 ENHRY, CDR2 SYGVKD. The CDR3 protein is CAIKRTSGSNLGDTQYF. CDR3 DNA sequence: TGTGCCATCAAACGGACTAGCGGCTCCAACTTAGGAGATACGCAGTATTTT.

The chain uses TRBV7-3 and TRBJ2-1; possible D gene TRBD2, 5 bases. V lost 1 base and J lost 5, with 9 bases in between. CDR1 SGHTA and CDR2 FQGTGA come from the germline V gene. This CDR3 comprises 14 residues. The CDR3 protein is CASSLSGGNNEQFF. CDR3 DNA sequence: TGTGCCAGCAGCTTAAGCGGAGGAAACAATGAGCAGTTCTTC.

This chain joins TRBV28 and TRBJ2-7; D gene uncertain. The CDR3 covers 11 residues. Germline V gene sequence: CDR1 MDHEN, CDR2 SYDVKM. V was clipped by 7 bases and J by 3 bases, with 7 bases between them. The CDR3 loop reads CASTANYEQYF. The CDR3, as DNA: TGTGCCAGCACAGCGAACTACGAGCAGTACTTC. The full variable domain, completed using reference TRBV28 and TRBJ2-7, is DVKVTQSSRYLVKRTGEKVFLECVQDMDHENMFWYRQDPGLGLRLIYFSYDVKMKEKGDIPEGYSVSREKKERFSLILESASTNQTSMYLCASTANYEQYFGPGTRLTVT.

The rearrangement uses TRBV29-1 and TRBJ2-3, with 8 positions matching TRBD2. This CDR3 region has 14 residues. The V and J ends lost 4 bases and 1 base, in that order; junction bases with no gene match: 4. Germline V gene data show CDR1 as SQVTM and CDR2 as ANQGSEA. The CDR3 loop reads CSVVSGRGTDTQYF. In DNA, the CDR3 is TGCAGCGTTGTCAGCGGGAGAGGCACAGATACGCAGTATTTT.

This chain connects TRBV4-2 to TRBJ1-1; unclear D gene. Germline V gene sequence: CDR1 LGHNA, CDR2 YNFKEQ. Trimming pared 1 base from V and 1 base from J, leaving 7 bases between. CDR3 length: 14 residues. CDR3: CASSQVAANTEAFF. As DNA, the CDR3 is TGTGCCAGCAGCCAAGTGGCCGCGAACACTGAAGCTTTCTTT.

This clone was seen a few times. V is TRBV11-3 and J is TRBJ2-3; no clear D gene. The CDR3 runs to 13 residues. V gave up 4 bases and J gave up 9 bases, with 14 bases separating them. CDR1 is SGHNT and CDR2 is YENEEA in the germline V gene. The DNA of the CDR3 is TGTGCCAGCAGCTCTGGGGTGCTAGAGACGCAGTATTTT. Its protein product is CASSSGVLETQYF. Drawing the rest from reference TRBV11-3 and TRBJ2-3, the complete variable domain is EAGVVQSPRYKIIEKKQPVAFWCNPISGHNTLYWYLQNLGQGPELLIRYENEEAVDDSQLPKDRFSAERLKGVDSTLKIQPAELGDSAVYLCASSSGVLETQYFGPGTRLTVL.